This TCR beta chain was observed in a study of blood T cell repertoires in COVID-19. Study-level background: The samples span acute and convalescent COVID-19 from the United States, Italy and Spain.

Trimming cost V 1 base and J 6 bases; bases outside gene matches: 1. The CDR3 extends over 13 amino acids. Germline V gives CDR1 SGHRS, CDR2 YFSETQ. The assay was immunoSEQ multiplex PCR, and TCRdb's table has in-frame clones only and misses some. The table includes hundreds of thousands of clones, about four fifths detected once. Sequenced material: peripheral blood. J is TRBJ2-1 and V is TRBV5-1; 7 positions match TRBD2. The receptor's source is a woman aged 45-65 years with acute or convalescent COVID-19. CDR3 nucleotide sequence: TGCGCCAGCAGCTTGTGGGGGGGCAATGAGCAGTTCTTC. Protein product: CASSLWGGNEQFF.